The clone carrying this T cell receptor beta chain came up once. These data belong to a study of identifying expanded T cells in peripheral blood. Collection occurred without any documented infections or immune events in donors. Generated by immunoSEQ multiplex PCR, the TCRdb table keeps only in-frame clones and is missing some. The sample carries 90,000 to 95,000 clones, 88% recorded once. The sequencing input was blood. The TCR originated in a person aged 18-70 years in good health.

CDR3 in amino acids: CASRTFFSSNEQFF. CDR3 coding DNA: TGTGCCAGCAGGACCTTTTTCAGCTCTAATGAGCAGTTCTTC. V is TRBV6-5 and J is TRBJ2-1; D unresolved. Looked up from germline, CDR1 is MNHEY and CDR2 is SVGAGI. Deletions cut 6 bases from V and 7 bases from J, with 16 bases between. CDR3 length: 14 amino acids.